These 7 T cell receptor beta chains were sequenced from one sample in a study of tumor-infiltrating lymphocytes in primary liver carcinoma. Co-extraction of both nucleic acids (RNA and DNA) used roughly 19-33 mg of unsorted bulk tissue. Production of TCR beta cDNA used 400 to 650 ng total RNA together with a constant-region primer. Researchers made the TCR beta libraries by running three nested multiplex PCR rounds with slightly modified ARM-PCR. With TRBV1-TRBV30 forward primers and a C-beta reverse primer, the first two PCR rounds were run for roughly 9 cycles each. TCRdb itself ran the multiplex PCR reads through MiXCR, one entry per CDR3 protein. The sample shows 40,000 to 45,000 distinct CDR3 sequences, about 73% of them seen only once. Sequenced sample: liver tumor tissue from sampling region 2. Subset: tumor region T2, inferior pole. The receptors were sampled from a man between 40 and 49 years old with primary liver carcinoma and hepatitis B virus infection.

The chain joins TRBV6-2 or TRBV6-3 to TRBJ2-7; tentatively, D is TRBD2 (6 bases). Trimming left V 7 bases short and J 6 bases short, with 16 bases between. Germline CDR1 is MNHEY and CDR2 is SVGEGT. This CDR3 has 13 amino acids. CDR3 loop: CASKGSGWSEQYF. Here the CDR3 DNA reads TGTGCCAGCAAGGGTAGCGGATGGTCCGAGCAGTACTTC.

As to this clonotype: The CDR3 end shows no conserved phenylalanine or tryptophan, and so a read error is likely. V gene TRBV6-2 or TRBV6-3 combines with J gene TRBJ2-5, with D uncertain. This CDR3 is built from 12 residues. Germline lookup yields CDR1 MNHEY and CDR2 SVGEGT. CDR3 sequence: CARSYSEETQYS. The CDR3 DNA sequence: TGTGCCCGCAGTTACTCGGAAGAGACCCAGTACTCC.

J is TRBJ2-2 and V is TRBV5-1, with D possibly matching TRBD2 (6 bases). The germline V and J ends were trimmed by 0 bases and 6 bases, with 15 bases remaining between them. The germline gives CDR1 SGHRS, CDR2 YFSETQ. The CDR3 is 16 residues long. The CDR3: CASSLESGVSAGELFF. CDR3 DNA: TGCGCCAGCAGCTTGGAGTCGGGAGTTAGCGCCGGGGAGCTGTTTTTT.

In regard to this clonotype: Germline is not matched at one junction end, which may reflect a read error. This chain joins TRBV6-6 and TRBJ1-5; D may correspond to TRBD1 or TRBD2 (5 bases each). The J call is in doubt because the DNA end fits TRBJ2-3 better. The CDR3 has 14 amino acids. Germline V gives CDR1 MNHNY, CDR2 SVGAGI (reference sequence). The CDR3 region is CASIEGNGNQPQYF. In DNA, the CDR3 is TGTGCAAGCATAGAGGGGAACGGCAATCAGCCCCAGTATTTT.

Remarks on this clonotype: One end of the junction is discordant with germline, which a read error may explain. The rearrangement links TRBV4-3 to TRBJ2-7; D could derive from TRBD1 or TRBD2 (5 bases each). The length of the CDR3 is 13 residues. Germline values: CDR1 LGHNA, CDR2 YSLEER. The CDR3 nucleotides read TGCGCCAGCAGCCACGACAGAGGGAAGCAGCAATACTTC. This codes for CASSHDRGKQQYF.

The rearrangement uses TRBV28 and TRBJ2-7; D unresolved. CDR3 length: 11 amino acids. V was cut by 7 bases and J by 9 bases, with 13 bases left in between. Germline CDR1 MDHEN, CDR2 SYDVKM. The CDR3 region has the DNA TGTGCCAGCAACCCCGGGCGCGGGCAGTACTTC. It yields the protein CASNPGRGQYF.

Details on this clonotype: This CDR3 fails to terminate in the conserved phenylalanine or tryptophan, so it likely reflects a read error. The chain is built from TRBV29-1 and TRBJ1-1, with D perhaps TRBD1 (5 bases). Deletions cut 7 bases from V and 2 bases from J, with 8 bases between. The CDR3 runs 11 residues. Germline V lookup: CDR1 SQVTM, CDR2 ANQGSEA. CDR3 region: CSGGHNTEAFS. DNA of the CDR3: TGCAGCGGTGGACACAACACTGAAGCTTTCTCT.